The text below deals with one T cell receptor beta chain. This clonotype was detected only a few times. No antigen is known for it. No base-level quality is on record; no much larger clone is a single base apart. Relative to germline, V is missing 4 bases and J is missing 5 bases, with 4 bases of the junction outside any gene match. The CDR3 measures 14 amino acids from cysteine to phenylalanine. The DNA shown is the 42-base CDR3, in frame from base 1. The germline V gene provides CDR1 MNHEY and CDR2 SVGAGI. The library was obtained by PCR. Sequenced on an Illumina HiSeq 2500. TCR libraries were prepared with molecular barcoding, using unique molecular identifiers to normalize TCRbeta repertoire quantification. Using fastp trimming at Q25 and MiXCR clonotype assembly, TCRdb reanalyzed the public sequencing data and kept in-frame beta chains. Each CDR3 protein gets just one entry, which takes the most common genes and DNA from the rows behind it. The table for this sample lists 300,000 to 400,000 distinct CDR3 sequences; around 15% of them were counted only once. The ten most abundant clones make up around 43% of the sample.

The data were obtained in a study of T-cell reconstitution after alpha-beta-depleted transplantation in children listed by TCRdb under 2016. Describing the broader study: The study quantitatively tracked T-cell immune reconstitution after TCRalphabeta/CD19-depleted allogeneic hematopoietic cell transplantation in children using TCR repertoire profiling.

General conclusions and limits of the study: Hyperexpanded clone frequencies declined over subsequent months; after one year, T-cell counts and TCRbeta diversity were mostly attributed to newly produced T cells. Apparently early alphabetaT-cell count recovery about two months after transplant reportedly relied on only several hundred rapidly expanded clones derived from non-depleted graft cells. The high TCRbeta diversity at day 60 in some patients was ascribed to recipient T cells and intrathymic progenitors that had survived conditioning.

According to the study, the label for this sample's treatment or condition signals: allogeneic hematopoietic cell transplantation with graft depleted of TCRalphabeta T cells and CD19 B cells. TCRalphabeta/CD19-depleted allogeneic hematopoietic cell grafts were given to the transplant recipients, all of whom were children. The sequence derives from a male patient aged 2 to 10 who had a stem cell transplant for acute lymphoblastic leukemia, so the T cells may come from the graft donor. Rearrangement joined TRBV6-5 to TRBJ1-4, with TRBD1 identical over 7 junction bases. The sample in question was PBMCs, mostly from graft donor cells, obtained 360 days after TCRalphabeta/CD19-depleted stem cell transplant. The CDR3 loop reads CASSSGQSNEKLFF. The sequenced DNA is TGTGCCAGCAGTTCGGGACAGTCCAATGAAAAACTGTTTTTT.